The sequence of this T cell receptor (beta chain) was determined in a study of cytomegalovirus exposure and HLA in healthy donors (dated by TCRdb to the late 2010s). Describing the broader study: According to an earlier analysis of a few hundred of the donors, about 179 million T cells yielded approximately 120 million unique TCR beta sequences and 276 Gb of sequence data. The number of typed donors differed by locus: 629-630 for A, B, C, DRB1 and DQB1; approximately 520 for DQA1; some 590 for DPA1; and about 470 for DPB1. The study used immunosequencing to profile the T cell repertoires of several hundred subjects and linked those repertoires to cytomegalovirus serostatus. Among 300 to 500 genotyped donors of the cohort, an average of roughly 230,000 unique TCR beta nucleotide sequences was sequenced per donor, of which 15% to 20% were non-productive. Rather than drawing on any new phenotypic data, the later analysis identified candidate immune exposures from TCR beta sequences and the way those sequences occurred across donors. HLA typing included class I and class II loci at four-digit resolution. Of the 398 genotyped donors, 81% fell in the genetic ancestry cluster associated with self-reported Caucasian donors. To study patterns of TCR occurrence, a later analysis re-analyzed previously published TCR beta repertoires from just over 650 donors and added high-resolution HLA genotyping. Five DR-DQ haplotypes were handled as single units for association and clustering, since linkage in the cohort was strong. To predict cytomegalovirus infection status, the study combined high-throughput TCR immunosequencing, statistical association of individual TCRs with disease status, and machine learning. A separate validation cohort of approximately 120 different subjects was used in addition to the approximately 610-subject first cohort. A later genetic analysis took genome-wide SNP genotypes for 398 of the 666 donors and used that subset as a discovery cohort. All discovery cohort repertoires had been generated using a single sequencing platform. An earlier analysis of several hundred of the donors used high-throughput TCR beta sequencing to judge whether each TCR beta V gene segment behaved as functional or pseudogenic. Alongside the repertoire data, information on donor age, sex, ethnicity and CMV serostatus was compiled. About 300 gigabases of sequencing data and tens of millions of unique TCR sequences made up an early release that covered approximately 620 HLA-typed donors. The study was designed to test whether signatures of past pathogen exposure could be identified by cataloging public T cell receptors.

CDR1 is given as SQVTM and CDR2 as ANQGSEA, both from the germline V gene. The V end gives up 6 bases and the J end 3 bases, leaving 6 bases in the junction not matched to a gene. The CDR3 has 13 amino acids, counting the end cysteine and phenylalanine. The read is trimmed to its CDR3 DNA, 39 bases read in frame from base 1. The cohort comprised under 700 healthy bone marrow donors. All cohort members were sampled while nominally healthy, although unrecorded immune exposures were likely present. The donor was CMV seronegative and was included in the group of under 450 seronegative cohort members. Each donor provided a peripheral blood sample, and peripheral blood mononuclear cells were used for TCR beta sequencing. Genomic DNA extraction from the blood cell samples was performed with the Qiagen DNeasy Blood Extraction Kit. Receptor amplification or capture employed the immunoSEQ multiplex PCR assay. For the multiplex PCR, a mixture combining 60 forward primers for TCR Vbeta segments and 13 reverse primers for TCR Jbeta segments was used. The CDR3 region of rearranged TCR beta genes was amplified from genomic DNA by a multiplex PCR assay. On the Illumina HiSeq System, the amplified TCR beta libraries were sequenced as 87-base-pair reads. The published analysis was carried out like this. Across the 666 repertoires, a later analysis counted roughly 84 million unique TCR beta chains, roughly 11 million of which were shared by at least two donors. Raw reads were error-corrected and collapsed into unique sequences with a nearest-neighbor algorithm that merged closely related sequences to remove PCR and sequencing errors. V, D and J gene segments were assigned by aligning CDR3 sequences to IMGT reference sequences. Each retained sequence needed at least a six-nucleotide match to both a V gene segment and a J gene segment. Rearrangements were called productive when the CDR3 lacked stop codons and stayed in frame with V and J; all others were non-productive. CDR3 was defined according to IMGT convention as the region running from the second conserved V-encoded cysteine to the conserved J-encoded phenylalanine. Sequences without an unambiguous match to a single V gene segment were excluded from the earlier analysis of a few hundred of the donors. An earlier analysis of 587 of the donors called V segments functional above 56.7% productive rearrangements and segregating when the between-donor standard deviation exceeded 5%. A statistical classification framework was developed to diagnose cytomegalovirus status using the catalog of TCR beta chain sequences. V and J gene assignment, in a later analysis, came from comparing TCR nucleotide sequences with IMGT/GENE-DB human TR gene sequences. A later analysis assigned CDR3 sequences and most-parsimonious VDJ recombination scenarios with the TCRdist pipeline. A later analysis defined each TCR beta chain by its CDR3 amino acid sequence plus V-gene family, and excluded reads lacking a unique V-gene family. In a later analysis, fewer than 600 highly shared, low-generation-probability nucleotide sequences were removed to address suspected cross-contamination and a sequencing artifact. In a later analysis, a clonal expansion index for each public chain was calculated from normalized within-repertoire ranks of inferred template counts. In a later analysis, generation probabilities were computed with a VDJ recombination model fitted to out-of-frame rearrangements, and the resulting probabilities were checked against IGoR. A later analysis scored TCR-TCR, TCR-HLA and TCR-CMV co-occurrence with hypergeometric tests, applying a repertoire-size bias correction to TCR pairs. To estimate false discovery rates, a later analysis permuted the HLA or CMV assignments 20 times. In a later analysis, co-occurring TCRs were grouped with DBSCAN, and TCRdist sequence similarity was added when clustering was performed within HLA-allele-positive subsets. Repertoires with fewer than 30,000 or more than 120,000 public chains, plus five repertoires with anomalous nucleotide sharing, were excluded from co-occurrence clustering. This immuneACCESS table, as held by TCRdb, lists in-frame sequences with V and J called but not all clones. Of the missing ones, under half trace to an unresolved V gene in checked studies; the others have no known cause. The DNA gave D and trimming, while V, J and clone size come from that table. The sample profile shows 200,000 to 250,000 clones; almost 80% of them were found once. The top ten constitute approximately 3.9% of the sample.

General conclusions and limits of the study: Some IMGT-functional V segments, including TRBV6-2 and TRBV6-3, could not be told apart with the 87-base-pair reads, so those segments were excluded. A few of the identified cytomegalovirus-associated TCR beta chains were confirmed in vitro to be specific for cytomegalovirus antigens. In a later analysis, the rate of TCR association differed among HLA loci, with DRB1 alleles having the most associated TCRs and HLA-C alleles having the fewest. Broadly in line with IMGT annotations, most TCR beta V segments showed up in productive rearrangements about 87% or about 30% of the time in an earlier analysis of several hundred of the donors. In a later analysis, 16,951 TCR beta sequences were associated with specific HLA alleles at a false discovery rate of 0.05. Presence/absence analyses assumed roughly uniform sequencing depth across donors, an assumption that may not hold. The study listed 170 or so TCR beta chains as associated with cytomegalovirus. The classifier was reported to diagnose cytomegalovirus status with high specificity and sensitivity in both the original and validation cohorts. The cohort was sequenced for TCR beta chains only, and without alpha or paired-chain data the features that could be detected were limited. In a later analysis, most CMV-associated TCR beta chains were found to appear HLA-restricted, with HLA associations seemingly driven largely by CMV exposure. Assigning TCR associations to individual alleles was difficult when HLA alleles, especially DR and DQ, strongly co-occurred. In a later genetic analysis, a missense DCLRE1C variant was associated with V-gene and J-gene trimming of TCR beta chains, and the association was replicated in an independent cohort. According to the authors, the approach could potentially be generalized to other disease states and immunological phenotypes. Correlated functional status among segregating V segments might reflect linkage disequilibrium, but an unknown experimental factor could not be ruled out. Immune exposure information for the cohort was limited to CMV serostatus. A cluster of highly shared sequence variants was judged likely to be a technical artifact of the sequencing pipeline. Compared with equally common non-associated chains, HLA-associated TCR beta chains in a later analysis were more clonally expanded and had lower generation probabilities. Several of the top co-occurrence clusters appeared to be linked to parvovirus B19, influenza, CMV and Epstein-Barr virus, according to a later analysis. HLA typing was unavailable for some donors at each locus, so association tests used only the typed subset. A further reported finding was that TCR beta sequences accurately predicted the HLA-A and HLA-B alleles for most subjects in the first cohort. Compared with the approximately 710-donor mean, donors in an Asian-associated ancestry cluster had fewer N-insertions in productive TCRs, according to a later genetic analysis. While some public TCRs were present in many individuals, most TCR sequences turned up only very rarely across donors. Because counts were too low, roughly 16 rarely observed V segments, including chromosome 9 orphons, were left out of the earlier analysis of some 600 of the donors.

About this clone: This clone's antigen is unknown. The record has no base qualities; no much larger clone is one base away.

Source material: PBMCs. The clonotype comes from a male donor in good health and CMV-seronegative. The sequence is built from TRBV29-1 and TRBJ1-2; 8 central nucleotides agree with TRBD1. The DNA is TGCAGCGTCTCAGGGGGCAAGGACTATGGCTACACCTTC. This translates into CSVSGGKDYGYTF.